Sequencing of this TCR beta chain was carried out in a study of prognosis after radiotherapy for stage I lung cancer. General study points: A difference in TRBV and TRBJ gene usage was reportedly seen between patients with and without metastases.

The V end was cut by 3 bases, the J end by 0 bases, with 10 bases between. CDR3 length equals 15 residues. Germline CDR1 is SGHRS and CDR2 is YFSETQ. Blood draws of roughly 5.6 milliliters of peripheral blood occurred at each of two time points. On this clonotype itself: The antigen remains unidentified.

Genomic DNA yielded TCR beta CDR3, amplified by two-round multiplex PCR. Each TRBV and TRBJ gene had its own primer in the first PCR round. TCRdb called the multiplex PCR reads again in MiXCR, with one record for every CDR3 protein. The repertoire holds 20,000 to 30,000 distinct CDR3 sequences, around two fifths seen once, with 32% in the top ten. The TCR comes from a donor at least 50 years old with non-small cell lung cancer. The gene calls are TRBV5-1 and TRBJ1-3; D call uncertain. The source was PBMCs, collected before or after stereotactic body radiation therapy (not recorded which). CDR3 amino acids: CASSSSGVSGNTIYF. The CDR3 bases are TGCGCCAGCAGCTCAAGCGGCGTCTCTGGAAACACCATATATTTT.